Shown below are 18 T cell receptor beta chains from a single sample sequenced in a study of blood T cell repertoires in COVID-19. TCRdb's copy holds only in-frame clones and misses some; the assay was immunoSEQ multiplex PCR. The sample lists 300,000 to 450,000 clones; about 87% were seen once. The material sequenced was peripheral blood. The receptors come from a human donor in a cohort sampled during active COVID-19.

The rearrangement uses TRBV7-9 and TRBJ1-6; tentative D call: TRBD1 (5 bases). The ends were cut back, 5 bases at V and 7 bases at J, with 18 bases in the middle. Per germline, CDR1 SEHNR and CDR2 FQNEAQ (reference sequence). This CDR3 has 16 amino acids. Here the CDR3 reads CASSPRSPGSNSPLHF. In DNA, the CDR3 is TGTGCCAGCAGCCCCCGGTCGCCAGGGTCGAATTCACCCCTCCACTTT.

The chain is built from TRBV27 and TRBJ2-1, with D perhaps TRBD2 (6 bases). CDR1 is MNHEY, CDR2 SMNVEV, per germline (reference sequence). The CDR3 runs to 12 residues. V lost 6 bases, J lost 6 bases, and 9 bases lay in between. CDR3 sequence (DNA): TGTGCCAGCAGATCGCGGGGCAATGAGCAGTTCTTC. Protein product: CASRSRGNEQFF.

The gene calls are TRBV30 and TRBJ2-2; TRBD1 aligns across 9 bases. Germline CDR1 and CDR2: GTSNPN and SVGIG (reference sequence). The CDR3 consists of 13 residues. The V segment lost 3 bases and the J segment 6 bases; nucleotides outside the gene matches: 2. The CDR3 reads CAWSRQGAGELFF. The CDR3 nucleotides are TGTGCCTGGAGCAGACAGGGGGCCGGGGAGCTGTTTTTT.

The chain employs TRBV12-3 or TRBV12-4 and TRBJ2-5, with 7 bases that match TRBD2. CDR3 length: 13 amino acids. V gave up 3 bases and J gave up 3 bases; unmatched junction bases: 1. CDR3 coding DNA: TGTGCCAGCAGTTTTCGGGGGGAAGAGACCCAGTACTTC. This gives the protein CASSFRGEETQYF.

CDR3 sequence: CASSQVGGPTDTQYF. CDR3 nucleotide sequence: TGCGCCAGCAGCCAAGTTGGGGGCCCCACAGATACGCAGTATTTT. This sequence joins TRBV4-1 and TRBJ2-3; D might be TRBD1 (6 bases). Germline V gene sequence: CDR1 MGHRA, CDR2 YSYEKL. The CDR3 length is 15 residues. The ends were cut back, 1 base at V and 2 bases at J, with 10 bases in the middle.

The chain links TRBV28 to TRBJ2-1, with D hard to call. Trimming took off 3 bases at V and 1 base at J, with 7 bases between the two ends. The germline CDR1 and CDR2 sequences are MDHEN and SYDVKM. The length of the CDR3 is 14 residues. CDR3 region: CASSLSGSYNEQFF. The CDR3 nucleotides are TGTGCCAGCAGTTTGTCCGGTTCCTACAATGAGCAGTTCTTC. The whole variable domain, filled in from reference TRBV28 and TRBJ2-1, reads DVKVTQSSRYLVKRTGEKVFLECVQDMDHENMFWYRQDPGLGLRLIYFSYDVKMKEKGDIPEGYSVSREKKERFSLILESASTNQTSMYLCASSLSGSYNEQFFGPGTRLTVL.

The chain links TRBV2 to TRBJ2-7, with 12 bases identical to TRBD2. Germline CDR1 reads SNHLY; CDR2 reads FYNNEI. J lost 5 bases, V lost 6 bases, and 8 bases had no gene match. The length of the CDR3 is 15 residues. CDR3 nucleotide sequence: TGTGCCAGCAGGGGGCTAGCGGGAGGGTACCACGAGCAGTACTTC. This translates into CASRGLAGGYHEQYF.

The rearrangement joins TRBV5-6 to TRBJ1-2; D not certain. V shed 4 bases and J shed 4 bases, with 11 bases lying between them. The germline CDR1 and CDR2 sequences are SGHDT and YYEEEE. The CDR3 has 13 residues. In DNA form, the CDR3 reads TGTGCCAGCAGCCGTGACTATAGCTATGGCTACACCTTC. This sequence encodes CASSRDYSYGYTF. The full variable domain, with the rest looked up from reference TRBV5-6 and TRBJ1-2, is DAGVTQSPTHLIKTRGQQVTLRCSPKSGHDTVSWYQQALGQGPQFIFQYYEEEERQRGNFPDRFSGHQFPNYSSELNVNALLLGDSALYLCASSRDYSYGYTFGSGTRLTVV.

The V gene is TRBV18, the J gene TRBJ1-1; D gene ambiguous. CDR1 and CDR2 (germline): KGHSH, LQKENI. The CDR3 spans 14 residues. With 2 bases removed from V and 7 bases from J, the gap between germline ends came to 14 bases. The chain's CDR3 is CASSPTVMRDEAFF. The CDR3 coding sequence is TGTGCCAGCTCACCAACCGTAATGCGAGATGAAGCTTTCTTT.

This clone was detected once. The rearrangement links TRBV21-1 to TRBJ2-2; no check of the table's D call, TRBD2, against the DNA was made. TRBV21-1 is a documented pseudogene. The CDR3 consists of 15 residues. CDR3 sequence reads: CASRPGRPETGELFF. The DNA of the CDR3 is TGTGCCAGCAGACCAGGGAGGCCAGAAACCGGGGAGCTGTTTTTT.

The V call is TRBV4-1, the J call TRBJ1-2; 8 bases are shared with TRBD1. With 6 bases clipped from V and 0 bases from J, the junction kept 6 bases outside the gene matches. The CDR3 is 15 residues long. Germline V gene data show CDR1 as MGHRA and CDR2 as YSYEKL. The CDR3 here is CASRPQGATNYGYTF. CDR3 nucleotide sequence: TGCGCCAGCAGACCCCAGGGGGCCACTAACTATGGCTACACCTTC.

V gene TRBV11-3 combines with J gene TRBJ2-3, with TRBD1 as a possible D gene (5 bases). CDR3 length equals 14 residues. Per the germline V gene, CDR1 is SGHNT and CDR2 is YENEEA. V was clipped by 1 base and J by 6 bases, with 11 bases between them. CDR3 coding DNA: TGTGCCAGCAGCTTAGGGGCACAGGAGGATACGCAGTATTTT. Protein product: CASSLGAQEDTQYF.

The CDR3 loop is CASYQGLSTDTQYF. The CDR3 nucleotides are TGTGCCTCATATCAGGGACTAAGCACAGATACGCAGTATTTT. V usage is TRBV30 and J usage is TRBJ2-3; TRBD2 agrees at 7 bases. This CDR3 is built from 14 residues. The germline CDR1 and CDR2 sequences are GTSNPN and SVGIG (reference sequence). V lost 7 bases and J lost 0; bases outside the gene matches: 7.

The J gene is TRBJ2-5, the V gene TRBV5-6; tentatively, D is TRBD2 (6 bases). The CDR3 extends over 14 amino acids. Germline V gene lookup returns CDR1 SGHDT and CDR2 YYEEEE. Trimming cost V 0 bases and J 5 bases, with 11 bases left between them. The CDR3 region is CASSLVAGLETQYF. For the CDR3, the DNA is TGTGCCAGCAGCTTGGTTGCGGGGCTCGAGACCCAGTACTTC. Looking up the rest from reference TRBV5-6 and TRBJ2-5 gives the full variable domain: DAGVTQSPTHLIKTRGQQVTLRCSPKSGHDTVSWYQQALGQGPQFIFQYYEEEERQRGNFPDRFSGHQFPNYSSELNVNALLLGDSALYLCASSLVAGLETQYFGPGTRLLVL.

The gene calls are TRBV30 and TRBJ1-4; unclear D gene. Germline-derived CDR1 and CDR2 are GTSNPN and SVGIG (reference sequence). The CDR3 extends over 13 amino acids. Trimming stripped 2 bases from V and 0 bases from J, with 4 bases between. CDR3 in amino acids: CAWSQATNEKLFF. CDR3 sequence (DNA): TGTGCCTGGAGTCAGGCAACTAATGAAAAACTGTTTTTT.

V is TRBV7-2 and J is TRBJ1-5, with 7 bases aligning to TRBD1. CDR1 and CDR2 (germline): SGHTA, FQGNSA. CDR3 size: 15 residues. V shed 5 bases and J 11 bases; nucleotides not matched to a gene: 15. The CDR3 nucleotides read TGTGCCAGCAGCGCCCCGTCGACAGGGCAAGCTACCCAGCATTTT. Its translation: CASSAPSTGQATQHF.

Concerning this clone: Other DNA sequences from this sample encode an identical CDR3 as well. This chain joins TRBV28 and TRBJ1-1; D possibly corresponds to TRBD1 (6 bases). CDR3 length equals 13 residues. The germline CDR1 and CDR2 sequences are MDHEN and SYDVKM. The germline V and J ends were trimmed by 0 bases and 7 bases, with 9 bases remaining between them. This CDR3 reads CASSLWGAGEAFF. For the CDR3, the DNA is TGTGCCAGCAGTTTATGGGGGGCCGGTGAAGCTTTCTTT.

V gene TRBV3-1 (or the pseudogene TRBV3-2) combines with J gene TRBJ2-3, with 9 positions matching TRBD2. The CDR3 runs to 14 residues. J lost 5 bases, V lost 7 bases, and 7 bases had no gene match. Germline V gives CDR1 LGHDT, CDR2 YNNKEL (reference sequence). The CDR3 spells CASKIAGDVDTQYF. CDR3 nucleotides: TGTGCCAGCAAAATAGCGGGAGATGTAGATACGCAGTATTTT.